The 3 T cell receptor beta chains below come from one sample, sequenced in a study of graft-versus-host responses after intestinal transplantation. No antigen has been identified for these receptors. Libraries were prepared by immunoSEQ multiplex PCR; TCRdb keeps only in-frame clonotypes and omits some of them. The sample has approximately 130,000 clones, around 90% seen once. Sequences were derived from unstimulated CD4+ T cells sorted from spleen or lymph node cells, sampled before intestinal transplant. Every receptor here comes from a human donor who received an intestinal transplant.

The chain is built from TRBV4-1 and TRBJ1-2; D possibly corresponds to TRBD1 (5 bases). Trimming shortened V by 3 bases and J by 8 bases, and 10 bases separated the two germline ends. CDR1 and CDR2 from the germline V gene are MGHRA and YSYEKL. The CDR3 consists of 12 residues. CDR3 in amino acids: CASSQGVFGYTF. The CDR3 bases are TGCGCCAGCAGCCAGGGGGTTTTCGGCTACACCTTC.

V usage is TRBV11-3 and J usage is TRBJ1-2; 8 bases match TRBD1. The CDR3 has 14 residues. V lost 2 bases, J lost 4 bases, and 3 bases stayed unmatched. From germline, CDR1 is SGHNT and CDR2 YENEEA. In nucleotides, the CDR3 is TGTGCCAGCAGCTTACTAACAGGGGGCTATGGCTACACCTTC. It is translated as CASSLLTGGYGYTF.

The chain uses TRBV29-1 and TRBJ2-1, with 7 bases aligning to TRBD1. The CDR3 extends over 13 amino acids. Germline CDR1 reads SQVTM; CDR2 reads ANQGSEA. Trimming took 7 bases from V and 3 from J; bases not matched to a gene: 6. The CDR3 loop reads CSATGQNYNEQFF. The CDR3 DNA is TGCAGCGCCACGGGACAGAACTACAATGAGCAGTTCTTC.